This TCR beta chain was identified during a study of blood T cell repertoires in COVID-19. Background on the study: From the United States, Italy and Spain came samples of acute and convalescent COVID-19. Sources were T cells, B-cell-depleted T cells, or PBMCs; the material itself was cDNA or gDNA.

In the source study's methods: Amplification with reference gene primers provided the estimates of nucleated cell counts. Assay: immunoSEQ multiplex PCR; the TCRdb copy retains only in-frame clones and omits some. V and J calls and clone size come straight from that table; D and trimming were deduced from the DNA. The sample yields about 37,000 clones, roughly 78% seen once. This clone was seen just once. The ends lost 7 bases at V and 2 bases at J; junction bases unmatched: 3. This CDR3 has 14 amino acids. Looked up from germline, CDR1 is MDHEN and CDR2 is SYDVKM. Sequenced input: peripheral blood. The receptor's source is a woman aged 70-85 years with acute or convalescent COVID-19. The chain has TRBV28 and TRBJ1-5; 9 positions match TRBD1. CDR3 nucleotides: TGTGCCAGCATCACAGGGGGCCGCAATCAGCCCCAGCATTTT. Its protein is CASITGGRNQPQHF.